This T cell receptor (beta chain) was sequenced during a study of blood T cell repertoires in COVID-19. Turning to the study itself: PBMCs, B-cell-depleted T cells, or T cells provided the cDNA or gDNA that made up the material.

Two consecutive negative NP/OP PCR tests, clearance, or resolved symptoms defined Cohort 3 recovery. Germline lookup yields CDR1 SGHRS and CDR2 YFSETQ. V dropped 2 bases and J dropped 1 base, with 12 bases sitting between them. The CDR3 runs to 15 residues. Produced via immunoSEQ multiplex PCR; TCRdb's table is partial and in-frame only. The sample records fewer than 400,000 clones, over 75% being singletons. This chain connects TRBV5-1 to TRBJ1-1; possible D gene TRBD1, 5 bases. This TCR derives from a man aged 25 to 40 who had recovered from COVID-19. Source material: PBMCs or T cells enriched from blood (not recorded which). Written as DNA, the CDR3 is TGCGCCAGCAGCTTTTCGCCTCAGGGGAACACTGAAGCTTTCTTT. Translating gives CASSFSPQGNTEAFF.